This TCR beta chain originates from a study of cytotoxic CD8 clonotypes in ibrutinib-treated CLL. Depth targeted 1 in 200,000 to 1 in 1 million T cells, averaging about 9.2x coverage per clonotype. Only in-frame clones appear in the TCRdb table, and some are missing; sequencing was by immunoSEQ multiplex PCR. The data hold 150,000 to 250,000 clones, with roughly 72% observed a single time. The sample in question was PBMCs, obtained after 24 months of ibrutinib treatment. The origin of this receptor is a human donor with chronic lymphocytic leukemia.

The DNA of the CDR3 is TGTGCCAGCAGCTTAGTCTGGGGGACTTACAATGAGCAGTTCTTC. It codes for CASSLVWGTYNEQFF. The rearrangement joins TRBV11-2 to TRBJ2-1, with D possibly TRBD2 on 6 matching bases. The CDR3 sequence is 15 residues long. The V end lost 1 base, the J end lost 4 bases, and 11 bases lay between the germline ends. Germline CDR1 SGHAT, CDR2 FQNNGV.